This T cell receptor beta chain comes out of a study of T cell repertoires in cytomegalovirus infection. For the study at large: Carrying CMV and the relevant HLA type showed in public TCR beta signatures. Study-level points and caveats: People with CMV and the relevant HLA were identified by cumulative public TCR beta family frequency. The response measured ex vivo was dominated by TCR beta clonotypes (HLA-C-restricted and CMV-specific).

From the reads, TCRdb called clonotypes with MiXCR, one entry per CDR3 protein. The sample contains around 630,000 distinct CDR3 sequences, 20% to 25% of which appear only once. The CDR3 totals 14 residues. Germline CDR1 PRHDT, CDR2 FYEKMQ (reference sequence). V was shortened by 2 bases and J by 3 bases, with 11 bases between the two germline ends. Regarding this clonotype: Its matching antigen is unknown.

The sequence derives from a human donor in good health (CMV status not recorded). Some clones in this sample may be carry-over from other donors' samples. The chain carries TRBV13 and TRBJ2-7, with TRBD2 as a possible D gene (7 bases). The sample taken for sequencing was CD8+ T cells from PBMCs. CDR3 sequence: CASSLRGGDYEQYF. The CDR3 DNA reads as TGTGCCAGCAGCTTACGCGGGGGCGACTACGAGCAGTACTTC.